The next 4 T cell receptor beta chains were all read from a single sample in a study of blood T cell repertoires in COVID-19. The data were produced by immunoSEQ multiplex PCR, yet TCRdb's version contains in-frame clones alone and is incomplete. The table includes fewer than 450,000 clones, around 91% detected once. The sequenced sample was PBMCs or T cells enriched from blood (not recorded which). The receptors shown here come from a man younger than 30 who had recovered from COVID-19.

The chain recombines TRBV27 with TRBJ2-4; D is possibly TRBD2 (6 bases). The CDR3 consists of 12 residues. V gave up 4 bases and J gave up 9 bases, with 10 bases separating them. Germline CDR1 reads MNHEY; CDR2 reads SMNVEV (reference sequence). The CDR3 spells CASSSMGGIQYF. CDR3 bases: TGTGCCAGCAGTTCAATGGGGGGCATTCAGTACTTC.

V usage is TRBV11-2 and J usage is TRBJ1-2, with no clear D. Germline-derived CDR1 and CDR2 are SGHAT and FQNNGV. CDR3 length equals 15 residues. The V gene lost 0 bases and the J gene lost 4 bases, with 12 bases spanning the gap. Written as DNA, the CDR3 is TGTGCCAGCAGCTTAGAGGGGAGTGCCCGCTATGGCTACACCTTC. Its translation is CASSLEGSARYGYTF.

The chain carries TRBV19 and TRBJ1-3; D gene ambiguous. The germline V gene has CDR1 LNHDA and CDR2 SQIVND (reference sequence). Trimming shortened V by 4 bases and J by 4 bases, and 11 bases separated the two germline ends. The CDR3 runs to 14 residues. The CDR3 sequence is CASSTRHPGNTIYF. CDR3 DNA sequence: TGTGCCAGTAGTACCCGACACCCGGGAAACACCATATATTTT.

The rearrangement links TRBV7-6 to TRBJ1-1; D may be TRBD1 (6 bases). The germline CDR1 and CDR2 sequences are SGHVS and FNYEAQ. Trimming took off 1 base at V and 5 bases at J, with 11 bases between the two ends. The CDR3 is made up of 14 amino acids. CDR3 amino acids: CASSLVGGQTEAFF. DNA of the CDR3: TGTGCCAGCAGCTTAGTCGGGGGGCAAACTGAAGCTTTCTTT.